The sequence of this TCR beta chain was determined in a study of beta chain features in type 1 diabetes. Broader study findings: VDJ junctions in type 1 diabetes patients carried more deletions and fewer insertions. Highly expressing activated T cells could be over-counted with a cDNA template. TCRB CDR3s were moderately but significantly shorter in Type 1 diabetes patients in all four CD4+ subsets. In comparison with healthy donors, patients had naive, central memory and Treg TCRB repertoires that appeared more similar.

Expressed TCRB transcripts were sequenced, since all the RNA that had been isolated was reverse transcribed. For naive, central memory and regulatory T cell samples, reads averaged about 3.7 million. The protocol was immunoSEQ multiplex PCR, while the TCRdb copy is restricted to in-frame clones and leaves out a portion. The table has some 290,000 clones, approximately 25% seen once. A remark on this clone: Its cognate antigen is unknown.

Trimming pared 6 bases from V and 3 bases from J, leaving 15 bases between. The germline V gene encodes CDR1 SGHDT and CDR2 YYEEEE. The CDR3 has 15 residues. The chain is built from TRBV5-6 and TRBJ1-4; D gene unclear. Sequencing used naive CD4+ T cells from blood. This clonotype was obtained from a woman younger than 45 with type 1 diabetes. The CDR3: CASTSLWASNEKLFF. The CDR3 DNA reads TGTGCCAGCACCTCCCTTTGGGCGTCTAATGAAAAACTGTTTTTT.